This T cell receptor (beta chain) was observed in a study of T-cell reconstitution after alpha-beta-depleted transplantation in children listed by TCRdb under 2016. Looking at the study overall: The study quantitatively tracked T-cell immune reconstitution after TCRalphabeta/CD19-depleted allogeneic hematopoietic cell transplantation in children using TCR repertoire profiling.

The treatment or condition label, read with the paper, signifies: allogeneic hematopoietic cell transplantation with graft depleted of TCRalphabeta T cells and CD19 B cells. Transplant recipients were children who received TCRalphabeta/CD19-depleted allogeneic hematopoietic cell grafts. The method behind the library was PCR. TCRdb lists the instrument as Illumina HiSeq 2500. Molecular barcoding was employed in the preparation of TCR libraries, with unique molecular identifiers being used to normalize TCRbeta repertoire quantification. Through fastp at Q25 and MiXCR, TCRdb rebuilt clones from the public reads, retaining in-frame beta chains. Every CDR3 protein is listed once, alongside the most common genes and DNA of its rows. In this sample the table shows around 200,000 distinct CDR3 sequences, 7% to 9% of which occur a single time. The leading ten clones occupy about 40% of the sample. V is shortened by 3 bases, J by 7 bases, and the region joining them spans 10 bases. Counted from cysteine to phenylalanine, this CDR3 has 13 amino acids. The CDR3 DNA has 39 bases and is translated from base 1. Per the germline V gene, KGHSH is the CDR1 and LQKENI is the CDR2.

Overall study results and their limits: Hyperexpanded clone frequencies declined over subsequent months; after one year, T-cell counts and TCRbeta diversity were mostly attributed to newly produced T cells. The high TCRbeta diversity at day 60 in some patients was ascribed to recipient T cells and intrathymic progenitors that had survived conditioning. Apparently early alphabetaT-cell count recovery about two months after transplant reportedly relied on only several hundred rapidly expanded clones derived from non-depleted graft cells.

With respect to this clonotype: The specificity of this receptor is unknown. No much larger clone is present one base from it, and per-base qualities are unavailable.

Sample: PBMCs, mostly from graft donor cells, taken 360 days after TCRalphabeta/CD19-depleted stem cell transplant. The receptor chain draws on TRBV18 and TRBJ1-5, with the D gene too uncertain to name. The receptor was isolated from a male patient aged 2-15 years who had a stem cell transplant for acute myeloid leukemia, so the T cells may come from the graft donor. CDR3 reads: CASSPDLLQPQHF. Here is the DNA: TGTGCCAGCTCACCGGACCTTCTCCAGCCCCAGCATTTT.